This T cell receptor (beta chain) derives from a study of T cell repertoires in cytomegalovirus infection. Study as a whole: CMV epitopes in the study were HLA-C-restricted (recently identified) and HLA-B-restricted (well studied). Shared public TCR beta signatures pointed to both CMV infection and a matching HLA type.

Comment on this clonotype: Its specificity is not known.

TCRdb reprocessed the reads with MiXCR, giving one entry per CDR3 protein. The sample has 650,000 to 900,000 distinct CDR3 sequences; almost 30% are singletons. Trimming pared 0 bases from V and 7 bases from J, leaving 19 bases between. The CDR3 length is 18 residues. The sequencing here drew on cultured CD8+ T cells from PBMCs, taken from culture after CMV antigen stimulation. The rearrangement joins TRBV12-3 or TRBV12-4 to TRBJ1-6; D possibly corresponds to TRBD1 (5 bases). The sequence derives from a human donor in good health (CMV status not recorded). Some clones in this sample may be carry-over from other donors' samples. The CDR3 is CASSLAPQGGMGNSPLHF. In nucleotides, the CDR3 is TGTGCCAGCAGTTTAGCCCCCCAGGGCGGGATGGGAAATTCACCCCTCCACTTT.